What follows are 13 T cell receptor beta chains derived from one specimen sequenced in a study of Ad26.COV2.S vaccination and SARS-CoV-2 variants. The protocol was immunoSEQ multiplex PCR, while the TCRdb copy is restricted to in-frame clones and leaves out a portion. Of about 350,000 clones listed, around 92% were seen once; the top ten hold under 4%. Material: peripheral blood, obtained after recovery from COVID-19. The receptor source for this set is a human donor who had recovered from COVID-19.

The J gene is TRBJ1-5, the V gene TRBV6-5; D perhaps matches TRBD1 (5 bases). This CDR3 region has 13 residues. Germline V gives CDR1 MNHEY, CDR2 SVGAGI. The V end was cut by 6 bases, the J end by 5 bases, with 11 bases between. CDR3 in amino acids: CASRPRVDQPQHF. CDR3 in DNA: TGTGCCAGCAGACCCAGGGTGGATCAGCCCCAGCATTTT.

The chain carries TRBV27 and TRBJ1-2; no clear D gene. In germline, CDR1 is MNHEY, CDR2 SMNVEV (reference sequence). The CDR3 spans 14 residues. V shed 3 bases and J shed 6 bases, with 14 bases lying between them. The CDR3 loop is CASSLGSGPDGYTF. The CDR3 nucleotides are TGTGCCAGCAGTTTGGGTTCGGGTCCTGATGGCTACACCTTC.

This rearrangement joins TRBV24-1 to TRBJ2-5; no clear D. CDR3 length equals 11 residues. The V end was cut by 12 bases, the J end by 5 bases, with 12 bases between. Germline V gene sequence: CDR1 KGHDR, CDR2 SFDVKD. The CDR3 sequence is CASALAETQYF. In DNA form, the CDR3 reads TGTGCCTCCGCCCTTGCGGAGACCCAGTACTTC.

The CDR3 DNA sequence: TGTGCCAGCAGGGTGGGCGGGGAGCTGTTTTTT. Translation: CASRVGGELFF. This chain links TRBV2 with TRBJ2-2; D is unresolved. The V end lost 6 bases, the J end lost 7 bases, and 6 bases lay between the germline ends. The CDR3 spans 11 residues. Germline CDR1 SNHLY, CDR2 FYNNEI.

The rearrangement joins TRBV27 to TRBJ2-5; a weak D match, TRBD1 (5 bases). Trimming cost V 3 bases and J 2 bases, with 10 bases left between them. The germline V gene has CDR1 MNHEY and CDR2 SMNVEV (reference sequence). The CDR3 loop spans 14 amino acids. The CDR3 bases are TGTGCCAGCAGTTTGTCAGGGTGGCAAGAGACCCAGTACTTC. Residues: CASSLSGWQETQYF.

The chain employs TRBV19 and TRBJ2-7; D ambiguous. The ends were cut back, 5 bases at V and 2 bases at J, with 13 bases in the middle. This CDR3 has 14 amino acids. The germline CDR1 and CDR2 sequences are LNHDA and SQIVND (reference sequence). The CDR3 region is CASSARAMAYEQYF. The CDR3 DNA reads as TGTGCCAGTAGTGCCCGGGCCATGGCCTACGAGCAGTACTTC.

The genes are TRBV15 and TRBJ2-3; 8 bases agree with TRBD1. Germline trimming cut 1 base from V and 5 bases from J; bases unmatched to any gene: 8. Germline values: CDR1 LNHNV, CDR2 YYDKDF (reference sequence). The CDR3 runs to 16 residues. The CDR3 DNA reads TGTGCCACCAGCAGAGTTAGGGCAGGGGGCTTAGATACGCAGTATTTT. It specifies CATSRVRAGGLDTQYF.

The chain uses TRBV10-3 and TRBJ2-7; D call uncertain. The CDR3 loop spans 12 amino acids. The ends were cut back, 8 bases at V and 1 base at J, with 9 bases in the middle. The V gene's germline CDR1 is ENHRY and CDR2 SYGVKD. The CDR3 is CAIDLPSYEQYF. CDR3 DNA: TGTGCCATCGATCTCCCTTCCTACGAGCAGTACTTC.

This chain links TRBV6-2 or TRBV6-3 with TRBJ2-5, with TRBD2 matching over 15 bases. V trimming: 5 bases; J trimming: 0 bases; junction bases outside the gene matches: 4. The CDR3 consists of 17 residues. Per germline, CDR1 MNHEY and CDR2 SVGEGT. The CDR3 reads CASSPGTSGGYQETQYF. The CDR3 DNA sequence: TGTGCCAGCAGTCCCGGGACTAGCGGGGGGTACCAAGAGACCCAGTACTTC.

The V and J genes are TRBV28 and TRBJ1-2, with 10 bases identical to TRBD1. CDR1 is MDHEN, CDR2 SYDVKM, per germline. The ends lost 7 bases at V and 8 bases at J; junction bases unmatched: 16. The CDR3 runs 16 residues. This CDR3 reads CASNRFLGQGFMGYTF. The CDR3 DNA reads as TGTGCCAGCAACAGATTCCTGGGACAGGGGTTTATGGGCTACACCTTC.

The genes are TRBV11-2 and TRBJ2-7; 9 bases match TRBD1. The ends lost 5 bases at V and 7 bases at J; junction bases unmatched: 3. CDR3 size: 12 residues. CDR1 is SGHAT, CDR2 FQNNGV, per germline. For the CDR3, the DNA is TGTGCCAGCAGCCCTGACAGGGGGGAGCAGTACTTC. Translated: CASSPDRGEQYF.

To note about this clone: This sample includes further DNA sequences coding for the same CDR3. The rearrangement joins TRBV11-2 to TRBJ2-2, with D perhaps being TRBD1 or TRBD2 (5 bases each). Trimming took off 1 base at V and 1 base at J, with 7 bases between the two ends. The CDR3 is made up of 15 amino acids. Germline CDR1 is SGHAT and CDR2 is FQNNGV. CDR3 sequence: CASSLGGWNTGELFF. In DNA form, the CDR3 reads TGTGCCAGCAGCTTAGGGGGGTGGAACACCGGGGAGCTGTTTTTT.

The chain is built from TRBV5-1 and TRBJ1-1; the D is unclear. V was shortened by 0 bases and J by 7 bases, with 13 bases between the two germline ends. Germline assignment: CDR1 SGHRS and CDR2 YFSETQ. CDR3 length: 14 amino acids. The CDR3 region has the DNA TGCGCCAGCAGCTTGGGGCTGAACCGAGGTGAAGCTTTCTTT. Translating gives CASSLGLNRGEAFF.